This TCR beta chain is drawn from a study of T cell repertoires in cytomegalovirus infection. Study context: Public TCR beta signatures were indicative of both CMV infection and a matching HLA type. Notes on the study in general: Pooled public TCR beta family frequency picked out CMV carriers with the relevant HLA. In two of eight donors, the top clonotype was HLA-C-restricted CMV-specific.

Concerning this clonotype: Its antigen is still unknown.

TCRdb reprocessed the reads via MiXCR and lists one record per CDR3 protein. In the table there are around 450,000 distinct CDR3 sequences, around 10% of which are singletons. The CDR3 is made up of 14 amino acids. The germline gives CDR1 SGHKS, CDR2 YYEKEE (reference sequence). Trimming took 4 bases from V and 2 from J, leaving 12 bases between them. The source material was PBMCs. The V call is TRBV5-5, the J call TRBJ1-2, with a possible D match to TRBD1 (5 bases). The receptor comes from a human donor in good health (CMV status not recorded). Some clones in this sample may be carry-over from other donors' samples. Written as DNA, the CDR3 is TGTGCCAGCAGCCCGGACATTTTCAACTATGGCTACACCTTC. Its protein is CASSPDIFNYGYTF.